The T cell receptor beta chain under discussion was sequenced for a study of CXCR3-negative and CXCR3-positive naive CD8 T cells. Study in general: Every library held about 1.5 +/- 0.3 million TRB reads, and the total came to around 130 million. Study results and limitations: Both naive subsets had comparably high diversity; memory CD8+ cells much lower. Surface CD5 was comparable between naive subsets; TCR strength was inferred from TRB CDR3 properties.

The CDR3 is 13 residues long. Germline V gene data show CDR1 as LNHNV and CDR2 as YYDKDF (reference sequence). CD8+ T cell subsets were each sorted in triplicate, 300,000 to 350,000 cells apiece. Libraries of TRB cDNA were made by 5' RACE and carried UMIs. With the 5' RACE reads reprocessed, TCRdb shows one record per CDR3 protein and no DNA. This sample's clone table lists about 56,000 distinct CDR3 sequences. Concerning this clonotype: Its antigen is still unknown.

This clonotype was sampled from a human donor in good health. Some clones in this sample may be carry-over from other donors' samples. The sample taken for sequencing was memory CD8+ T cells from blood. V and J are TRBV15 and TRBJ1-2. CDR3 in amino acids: CATSPGPDYGYTF.